Described below is a single TCR beta chain sequence and its context. Its specificity is unknown. The data are from a study of T-cell memory formation after mild COVID-19. Study outcomes and limitations: Pre-infection memory held some responding clones, suggesting pre-existing cross-reactive T cells responded.

The CDR3 length is 14 residues. The V gene's germline CDR1 is SGHRS and CDR2 YFSETQ. After removal of 0 bases from V and 6 bases from J, the junction contained 1 base not matched to a gene. One entry per CDR3 protein, called by TCRdb with MiXCR from the 5' RACE reads. The sample lists about 90,000 distinct CDR3 sequences, around 13% occurring once. The J gene is TRBJ2-2, the V gene TRBV5-1; 8 bases match TRBD1. The sample was PBMCs or a T cell subset sorted from them (not recorded which). The clonotype originates from an adult woman who had mild COVID-19 (a few samples of this study predate the infection). Cell type and time point are not known. The CDR3 loop is CASSLVTGAGELFF. The CDR3 DNA is TGCGCCAGCAGCTTGGTGACAGGGGCCGGGGAGCTGTTTTTT.